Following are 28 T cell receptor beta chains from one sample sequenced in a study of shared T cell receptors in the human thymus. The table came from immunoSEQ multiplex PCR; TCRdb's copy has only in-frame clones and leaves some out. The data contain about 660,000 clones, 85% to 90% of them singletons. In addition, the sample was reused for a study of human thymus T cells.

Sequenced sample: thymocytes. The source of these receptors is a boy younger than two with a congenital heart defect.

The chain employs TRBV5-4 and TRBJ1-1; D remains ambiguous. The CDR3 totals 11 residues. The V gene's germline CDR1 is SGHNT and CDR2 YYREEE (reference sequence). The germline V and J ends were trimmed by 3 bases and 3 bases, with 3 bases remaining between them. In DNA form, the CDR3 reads TGTGCCAGCAGCTCCGACACTGAAGCTTTCTTT. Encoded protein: CASSSDTEAFF.

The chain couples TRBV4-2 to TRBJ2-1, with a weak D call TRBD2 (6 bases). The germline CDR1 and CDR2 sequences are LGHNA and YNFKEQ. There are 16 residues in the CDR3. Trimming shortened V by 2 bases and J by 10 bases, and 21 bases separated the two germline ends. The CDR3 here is CASSQPRRGLPREQFF. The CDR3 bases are TGTGCCAGCAGCCAACCGAGGCGGGGACTCCCGAGAGAGCAGTTCTTC.

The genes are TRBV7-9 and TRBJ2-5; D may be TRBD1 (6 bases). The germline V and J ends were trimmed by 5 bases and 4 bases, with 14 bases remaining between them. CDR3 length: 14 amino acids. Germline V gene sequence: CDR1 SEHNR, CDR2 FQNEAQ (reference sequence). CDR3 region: CASSLTGWGETQYF. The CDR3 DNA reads TGTGCCAGCAGCCTTACAGGGTGGGGAGAGACCCAGTACTTC.

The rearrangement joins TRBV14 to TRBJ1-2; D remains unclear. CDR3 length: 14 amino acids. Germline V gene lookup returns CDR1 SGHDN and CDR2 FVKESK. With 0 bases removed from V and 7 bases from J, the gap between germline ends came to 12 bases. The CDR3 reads CASSQDPRVVGYTF. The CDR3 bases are TGTGCCAGCAGCCAAGACCCCCGGGTGGTTGGCTACACCTTC. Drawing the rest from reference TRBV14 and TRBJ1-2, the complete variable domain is EAGVTQFPSHSVIEKGQTVTLRCDPISGHDNLYWYRRVMGKEIKFLLHFVKESKQDESGMPNNRFLAERTGGTYSTLKVQPAELEDSGVYFCASSQDPRVVGYTFGSGTRLTVV.

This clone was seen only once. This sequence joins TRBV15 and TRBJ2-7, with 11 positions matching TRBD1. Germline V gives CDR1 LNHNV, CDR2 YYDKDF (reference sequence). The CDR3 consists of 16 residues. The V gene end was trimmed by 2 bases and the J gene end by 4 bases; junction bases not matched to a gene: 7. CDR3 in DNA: TGTGCCACCAGCAGATACCCGGACAGGGGGCTGTACGAGCAGTACTTC. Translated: CATSRYPDRGLYEQYF.

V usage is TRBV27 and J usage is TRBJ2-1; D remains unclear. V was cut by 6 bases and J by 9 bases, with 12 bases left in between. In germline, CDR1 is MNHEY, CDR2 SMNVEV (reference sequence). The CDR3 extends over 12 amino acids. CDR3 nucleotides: TGTGCCAGCAGGCCCAATGCCGGTGAGCAGTTCTTC. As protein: CASRPNAGEQFF.

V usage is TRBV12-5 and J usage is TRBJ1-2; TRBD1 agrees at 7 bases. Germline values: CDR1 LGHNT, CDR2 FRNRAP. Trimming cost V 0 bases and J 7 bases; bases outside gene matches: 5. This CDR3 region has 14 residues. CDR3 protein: CASGLVLGDSGYTF. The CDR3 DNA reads TGTGCTAGTGGTTTGGTACTGGGGGACAGTGGCTACACCTTC.

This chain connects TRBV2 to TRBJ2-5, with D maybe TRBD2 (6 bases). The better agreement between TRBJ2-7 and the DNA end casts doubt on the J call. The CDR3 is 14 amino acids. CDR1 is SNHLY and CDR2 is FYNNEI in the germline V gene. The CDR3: CASALGTPNYEQYF. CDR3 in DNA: TGTGCCAGCGCACTCGGGACTCCCAATTACGAGCAGTACTTC.

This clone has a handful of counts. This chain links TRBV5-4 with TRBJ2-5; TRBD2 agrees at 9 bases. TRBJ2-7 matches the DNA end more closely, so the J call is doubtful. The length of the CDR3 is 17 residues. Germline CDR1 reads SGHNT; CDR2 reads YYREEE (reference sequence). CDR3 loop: CASSIRGAGGDSYEQYF. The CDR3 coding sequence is TGTGCCAGCAGCATCCGGGGGGCGGGAGGGGACTCCTACGAGCAGTACTTC.

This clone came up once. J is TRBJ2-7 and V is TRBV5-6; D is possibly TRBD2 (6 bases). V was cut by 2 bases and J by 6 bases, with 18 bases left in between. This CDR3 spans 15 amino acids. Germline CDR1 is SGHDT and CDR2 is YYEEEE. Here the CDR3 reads CASSFEGGVGCEQYF. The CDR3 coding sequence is TGTGCCAGCAGCTTTGAGGGCGGGGTAGGTTGCGAGCAGTACTTC. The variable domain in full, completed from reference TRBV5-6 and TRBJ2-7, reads DAGVTQSPTHLIKTRGQQVTLRCSPKSGHDTVSWYQQALGQGPQFIFQYYEEEERQRGNFPDRFSGHQFPNYSSELNVNALLLGDSALYLCASSFEGGVGCEQYFGPGTRLTVT.

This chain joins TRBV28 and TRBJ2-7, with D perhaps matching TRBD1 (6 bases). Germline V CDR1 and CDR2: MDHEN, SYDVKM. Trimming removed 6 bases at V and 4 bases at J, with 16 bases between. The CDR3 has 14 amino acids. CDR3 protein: CASSLRDTFYEQYF. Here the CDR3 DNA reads TGTGCCAGCAGCCTCCGGGACACGTTTTACGAGCAGTACTTC.

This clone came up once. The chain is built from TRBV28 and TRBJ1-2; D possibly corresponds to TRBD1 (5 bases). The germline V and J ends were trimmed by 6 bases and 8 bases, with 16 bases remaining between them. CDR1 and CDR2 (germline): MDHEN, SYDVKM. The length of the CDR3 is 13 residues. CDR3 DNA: TGTGCCAGCAGACATCAGGGAAGACGGGGCTACACCTTC. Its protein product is CASRHQGRRGYTF.

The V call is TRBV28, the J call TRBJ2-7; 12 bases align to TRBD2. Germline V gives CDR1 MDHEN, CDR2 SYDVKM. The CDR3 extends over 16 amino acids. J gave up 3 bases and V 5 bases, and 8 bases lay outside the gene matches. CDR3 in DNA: TGTGCCAGCAGTACCCCTCGACTAGCGGGAGACTACGAGCAGTACTTC. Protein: CASSTPRLAGDYEQYF.

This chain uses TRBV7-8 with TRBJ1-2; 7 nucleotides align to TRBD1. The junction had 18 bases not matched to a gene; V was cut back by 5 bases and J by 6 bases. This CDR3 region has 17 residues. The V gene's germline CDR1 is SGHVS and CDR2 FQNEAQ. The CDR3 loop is CASSTSERGRGGDGYTF. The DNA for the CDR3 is TGTGCCAGCAGCACCTCTGAGAGGGGGCGCGGAGGTGATGGCTACACCTTC.

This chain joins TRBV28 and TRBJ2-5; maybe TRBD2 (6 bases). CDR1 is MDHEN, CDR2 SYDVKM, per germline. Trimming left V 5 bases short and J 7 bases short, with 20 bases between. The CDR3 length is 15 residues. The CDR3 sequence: CASSPEGVRLRTQYF. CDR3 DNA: TGTGCCAGCAGTCCGGAGGGAGTTCGCCTGCGGACCCAGTACTTC.

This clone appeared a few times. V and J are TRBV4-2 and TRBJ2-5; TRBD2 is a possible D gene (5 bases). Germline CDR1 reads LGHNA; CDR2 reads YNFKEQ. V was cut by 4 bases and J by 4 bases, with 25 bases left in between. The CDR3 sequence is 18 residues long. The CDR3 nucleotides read TGTGCCAGCAGCCCCAAGCGAGGAGGCAAGGTTACATTAGAGACCCAGTACTTC. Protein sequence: CASSPKRGGKVTLETQYF.

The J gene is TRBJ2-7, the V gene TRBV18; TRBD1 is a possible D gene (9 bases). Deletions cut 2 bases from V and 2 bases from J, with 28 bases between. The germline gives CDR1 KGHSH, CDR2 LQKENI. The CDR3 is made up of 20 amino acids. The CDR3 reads CASSPNRGRGGSGSPYEQYF. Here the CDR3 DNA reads TGTGCCAGCTCACCAAACAGGGGGCGAGGTGGCAGCGGGAGCCCCTACGAGCAGTACTTC.

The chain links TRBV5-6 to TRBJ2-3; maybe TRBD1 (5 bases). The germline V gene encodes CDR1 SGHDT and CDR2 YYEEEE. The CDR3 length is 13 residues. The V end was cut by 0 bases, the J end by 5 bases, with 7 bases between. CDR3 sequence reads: CASSLAREDTQYF. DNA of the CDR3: TGTGCCAGCAGCTTGGCCAGGGAAGATACGCAGTATTTT.

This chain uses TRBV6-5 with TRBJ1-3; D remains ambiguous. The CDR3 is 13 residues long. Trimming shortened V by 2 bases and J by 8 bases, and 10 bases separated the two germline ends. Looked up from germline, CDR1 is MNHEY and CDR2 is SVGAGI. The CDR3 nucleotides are TGTGCCAGCAGTTACGGCTTGTCAGACACCATATATTTT. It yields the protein CASSYGLSDTIYF.

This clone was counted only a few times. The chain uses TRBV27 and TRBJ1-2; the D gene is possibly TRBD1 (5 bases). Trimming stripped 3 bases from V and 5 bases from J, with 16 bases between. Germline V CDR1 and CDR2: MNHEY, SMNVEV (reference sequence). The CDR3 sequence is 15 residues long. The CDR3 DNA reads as TGTGCCAGCAGTTTCAAGACCGGGGGAGGATATGGCTACACCTTC. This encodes CASSFKTGGGYGYTF.

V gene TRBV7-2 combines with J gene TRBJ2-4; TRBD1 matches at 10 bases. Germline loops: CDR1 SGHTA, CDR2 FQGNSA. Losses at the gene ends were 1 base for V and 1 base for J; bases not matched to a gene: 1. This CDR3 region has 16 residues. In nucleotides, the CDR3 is TGTGCCAGCAGCTTAGGGACAGGGGGGGCCAAAAACATTCAGTACTTC. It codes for CASSLGTGGAKNIQYF.

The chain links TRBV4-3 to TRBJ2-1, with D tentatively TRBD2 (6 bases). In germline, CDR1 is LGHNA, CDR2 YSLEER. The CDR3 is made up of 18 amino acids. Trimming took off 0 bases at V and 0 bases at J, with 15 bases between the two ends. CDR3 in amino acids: CASSQDQERRASYNEQFF. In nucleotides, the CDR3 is TGCGCCAGCAGCCAAGATCAGGAGCGGAGGGCCTCCTACAATGAGCAGTTCTTC.

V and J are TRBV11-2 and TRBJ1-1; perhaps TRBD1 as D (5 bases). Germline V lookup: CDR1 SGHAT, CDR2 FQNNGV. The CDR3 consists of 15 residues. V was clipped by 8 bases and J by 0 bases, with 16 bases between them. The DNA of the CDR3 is TGTGCCAGCCAAGAAGGGGTCTACATGAACACTGAAGCTTTCTTT. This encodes CASQEGVYMNTEAFF.

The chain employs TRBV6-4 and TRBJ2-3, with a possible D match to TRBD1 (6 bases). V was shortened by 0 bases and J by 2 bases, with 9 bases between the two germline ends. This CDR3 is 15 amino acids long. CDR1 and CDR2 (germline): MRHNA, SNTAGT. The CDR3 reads CASSDSGADTDTQYF. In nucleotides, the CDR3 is TGTGCCAGCAGTGACTCGGGGGCAGACACAGATACGCAGTATTTT.

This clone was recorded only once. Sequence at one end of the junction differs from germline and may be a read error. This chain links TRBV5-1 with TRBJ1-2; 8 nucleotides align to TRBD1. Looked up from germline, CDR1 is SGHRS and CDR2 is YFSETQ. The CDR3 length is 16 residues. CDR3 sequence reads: CANSLGFDRGRYGYTF. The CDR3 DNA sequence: TGCGCCAACAGCTTGGGATTCGACAGGGGAAGGTATGGCTACACCTTC.

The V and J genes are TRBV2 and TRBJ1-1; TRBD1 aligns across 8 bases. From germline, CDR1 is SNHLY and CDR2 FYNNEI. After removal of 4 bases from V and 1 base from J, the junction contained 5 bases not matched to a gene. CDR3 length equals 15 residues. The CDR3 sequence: CASSGQGLRNTEAFF. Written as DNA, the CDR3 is TGTGCCAGCAGTGGACAGGGGCTCAGGAACACTGAAGCTTTCTTT.

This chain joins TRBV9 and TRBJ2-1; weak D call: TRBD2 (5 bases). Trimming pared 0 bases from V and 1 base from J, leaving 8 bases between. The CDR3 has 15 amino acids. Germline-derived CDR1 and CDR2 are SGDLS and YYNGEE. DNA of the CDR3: TGTGCCAGCAGCGTAGAGGGCGGGTCCTACAATGAGCAGTTCTTC. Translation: CASSVEGGSYNEQFF.

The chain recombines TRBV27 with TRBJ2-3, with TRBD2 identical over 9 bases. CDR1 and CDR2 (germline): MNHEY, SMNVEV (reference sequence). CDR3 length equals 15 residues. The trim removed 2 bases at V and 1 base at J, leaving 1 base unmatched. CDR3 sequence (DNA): TGTGCCAGCAGTTTACTAGCGGGACGCACAGATACGCAGTATTTT. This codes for CASSLLAGRTDTQYF.